A single sample is the source of the 12 T cell receptor beta chains below, sequenced in a study of blood T cell repertoires in COVID-19. Sequencing was performed with immunoSEQ multiplex PCR; in TCRdb, only in-frame clones are kept and a portion is missing. The sample has about 270,000 clones, approximately 90% seen once. The sequencing input was PBMCs or T cells enriched from blood (not recorded which). The receptors stem from a woman between 45 and 60 years old who had recovered from COVID-19.

The chain combines TRBV4-3 with TRBJ2-1; D unclear. Germline V lookup: CDR1 LGHNA, CDR2 YSLEER. The V end was cut by 0 bases, the J end by 1 base, with 7 bases between. The CDR3 loop spans 15 amino acids. CDR3 nucleotide sequence: TGCGCCAGCAGCCAAGAATATCTATCCTACAATGAGCAGTTCTTC. This translates into CASSQEYLSYNEQFF.

V is TRBV28 and J is TRBJ2-7; 9 nucleotides align to TRBD1. Germline V gene data show CDR1 as MDHEN and CDR2 as SYDVKM. This CDR3 has 15 residues. V dropped 7 bases and J dropped 4; count of bases not matched to a gene: 11. The CDR3 loop is CASNLDRGVLYEQYF. CDR3 nucleotides: TGTGCCAGCAACTTAGACAGGGGGGTCCTTTACGAGCAGTACTTC.

The chain employs TRBV3-1 (or the pseudogene TRBV3-2) and TRBJ2-4; 8 bases align to TRBD2. CDR3 size: 15 residues. Trimming cost V 0 bases and J 10 bases; bases outside gene matches: 8. CDR1 is LGHDT, CDR2 YNNKEL, per germline (reference sequence). CDR3 coding DNA: TGTGCCAGCAGCCAAGATTCCGGGACTAGAAGTATTCAGTACTTC. Encoded protein: CASSQDSGTRSIQYF.

As concerns this clone: The identical CDR3 is also encoded by other nucleotide sequences in the sample. V usage is TRBV7-9 and J usage is TRBJ1-1, with D possibly TRBD1 on 6 matching bases. The length of the CDR3 is 14 residues. Germline-derived CDR1 and CDR2 are SEHNR and FQNEAQ (reference sequence). Trimming removed 4 bases from V and 0 bases from J, with 9 bases in between. DNA for the CDR3: TGTGCCAGCAGCTCGGACAGCATGAACACTGAAGCTTTCTTT. Its translation is CASSSDSMNTEAFF.

The V gene is TRBV29-1, the J gene TRBJ2-7, with 8 nucleotides matching TRBD1. The CDR3 runs 14 residues. The germline gives CDR1 SQVTM, CDR2 ANQGSEA. Unmatched junction bases numbered 13, after V lost 7 bases and J lost 5 bases. CDR3 in amino acids: CSAGRTGKRDEQYF. The CDR3 region has the DNA TGCAGCGCCGGACGGACAGGGAAAAGAGACGAGCAGTACTTC.

The rearrangement joins TRBV2 to TRBJ1-1; no firm D call. Trimming pared 6 bases from V and 1 base from J, leaving 6 bases between. This CDR3 region has 12 residues. Germline values: CDR1 SNHLY, CDR2 FYNNEI. The CDR3 region is CASSHWNTEAFF. For the CDR3, the DNA is TGTGCCAGCAGCCATTGGAACACTGAAGCTTTCTTT.

The chain joins TRBV19 to TRBJ2-7; tentative D call: TRBD2 (5 bases). The V and J ends lost 3 bases and 2 bases respectively, with 11 bases between them. The germline V gene has CDR1 LNHDA and CDR2 SQIVND (reference sequence). There are 14 residues in the CDR3. In nucleotides, the CDR3 is TGTGCCAGTAGTATTATGACTAACCCCTACGAGCAGTACTTC. Translating gives CASSIMTNPYEQYF.

V usage is TRBV2 and J usage is TRBJ1-6; 10 bases align to TRBD1. Unmatched junction bases numbered 6, after V lost 5 bases and J lost 8 bases. The length of the CDR3 is 15 residues. Germline V gene lookup returns CDR1 SNHLY and CDR2 FYNNEI. The DNA of the CDR3 is TGTGCCAGCAGTCCACGACAGGGGGCATATTCACCCCTCCACTTT. This sequence encodes CASSPRQGAYSPLHF. Based on the CDR3 plus reference TRBV2 and TRBJ1-6, the full variable domain is EPEVTQTPSHQVTQMGQEVILRCVPISNHLYFYWYRQILGQKVEFLVSFYNNEISEKSEIFDDQFSVERPDGSNFTLKIRSTKLEDSAMYFCASSPRQGAYSPLHFGNGTRLTVT.

This clone was observed once. J is TRBJ2-2 and V is TRBV30, with TRBD2 matching 7 bases. V trimming: 3 bases; J trimming: 7 bases; junction bases outside the gene matches: 5. The CDR3 runs 13 residues. The V gene's germline CDR1 is GTSNPN and CDR2 SVGIG (reference sequence). CDR3 in DNA: TGTGCCTGGAGCGAAGGACTAGACGGGGAGCTGTTTTTT. It encodes CAWSEGLDGELFF.

The chain joins TRBV5-8 to TRBJ2-7; 8 bases match TRBD1. V shed 4 bases and J 5 bases; nucleotides not matched to a gene: 8. The CDR3 has 14 amino acids. The germline V gene encodes CDR1 SGHTS and CDR2 YDEGEE. CDR3 in amino acids: CASSLMDRADEQYF. The CDR3 region has the DNA TGTGCCAGCAGCCTTATGGACAGGGCCGACGAGCAGTACTTC.

The chain couples TRBV7-8 to TRBJ1-2; a weak D match, TRBD1 (6 bases). V lost 2 bases, J lost 4 bases, and 23 bases lay in between. Germline V gives CDR1 SGHVS, CDR2 FQNEAQ. This CDR3 spans 18 amino acids. The CDR3 nucleotides are TGTGCCAGCAGCTTAATTTCGGGGGGCAACAGGCCACCCTATGGCTACACCTTC. Translated, it gives CASSLISGGNRPPYGYTF.

The chain joins TRBV7-2 to TRBJ2-6; 8 bases align to TRBD2. Trimming at V came to 5 bases and at J to 4 bases, leaving 10 bases not matched to a gene. The CDR3 extends over 17 amino acids. Germline lookup yields CDR1 SGHTA and CDR2 FQGNSA. The CDR3 loop is CASSDSGTRSGANVLTF. In DNA form, the CDR3 reads TGTGCCAGCAGCGACTCCGGGACTAGGTCCGGGGCCAACGTCCTGACTTTC.